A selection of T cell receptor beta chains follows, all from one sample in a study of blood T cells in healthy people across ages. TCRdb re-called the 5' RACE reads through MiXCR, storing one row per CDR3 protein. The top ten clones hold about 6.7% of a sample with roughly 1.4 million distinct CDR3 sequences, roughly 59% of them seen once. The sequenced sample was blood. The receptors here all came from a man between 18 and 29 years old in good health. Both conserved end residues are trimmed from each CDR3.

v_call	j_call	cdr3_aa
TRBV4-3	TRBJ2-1	ASSQDWGAFGVVARNEQF
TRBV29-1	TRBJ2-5	SVEDMETQY
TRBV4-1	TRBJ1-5	ASSQVDGINQPQH
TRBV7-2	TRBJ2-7	ASSLTPTAPYEQY
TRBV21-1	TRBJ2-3	ASGHSLRTDTQY
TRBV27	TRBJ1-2	ASSFVGRGGLQGYT
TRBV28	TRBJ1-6	ASSVDGDNSPLH
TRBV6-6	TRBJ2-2	ASSPPGHNTGELF
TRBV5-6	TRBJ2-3	ASSVNGPLEQY
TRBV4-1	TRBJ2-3	ASSQGGQGGHDTQY
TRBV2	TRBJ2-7	ASSDRMEQY
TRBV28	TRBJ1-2	ATLTDNGYT
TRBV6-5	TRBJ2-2	ASISEDRINTGELF
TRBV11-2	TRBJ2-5	ASSDAGAQGTQY
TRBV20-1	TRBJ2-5	SARRANQETQY
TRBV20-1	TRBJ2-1	SASTAGGRVEQF
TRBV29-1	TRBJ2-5	SVALRETQY
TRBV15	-	ATSREFGGLYEQY
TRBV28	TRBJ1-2	ASSRKSLDRAGRGYT
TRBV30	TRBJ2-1	AWSPAGEQF
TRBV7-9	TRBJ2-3	ASSFGTGGLGDTQY
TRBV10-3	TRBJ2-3	AIATSGRARGTDTQY
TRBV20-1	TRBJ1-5	SASEAVNQPQH
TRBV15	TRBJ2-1	ATSRDRSAFVEQF
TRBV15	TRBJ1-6	ATSRADRDAYNSPLH
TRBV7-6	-	ARAPGDLRSYEQY
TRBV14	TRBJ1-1	ASSPKRAAYTEAF
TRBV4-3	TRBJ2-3	ASNHRAGQPDTQY
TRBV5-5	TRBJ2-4	ASSPPGTGVKAKNIQY
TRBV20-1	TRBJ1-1	SARDGGWGAQNTEAF
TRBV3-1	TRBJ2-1	ASSQINSHEQF
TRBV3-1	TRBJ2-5	ASSVTPGHIQETQY
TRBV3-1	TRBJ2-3	ASSQVISFTDTQY